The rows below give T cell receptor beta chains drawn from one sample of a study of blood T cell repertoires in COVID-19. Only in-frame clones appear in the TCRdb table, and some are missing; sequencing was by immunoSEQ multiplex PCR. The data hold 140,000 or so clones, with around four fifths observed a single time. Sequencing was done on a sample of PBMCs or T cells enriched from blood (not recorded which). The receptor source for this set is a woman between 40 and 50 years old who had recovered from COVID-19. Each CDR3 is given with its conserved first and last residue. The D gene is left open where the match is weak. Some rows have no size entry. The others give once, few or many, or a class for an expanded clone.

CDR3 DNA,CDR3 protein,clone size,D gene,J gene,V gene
TGCGCCAGCAGCTACGGACTAGCGGGGGGGCTAAAGAACGAGCAGTACTTC,CASSYGLAGGLKNEQYF,NA,TRBD2,TRBJ2-7,TRBV5-1
TGCGCCAGCAGTCAATCGCAGACAGGGGGTCAAGAGACCCAGTACTTC,CASSQSQTGGQETQYF,NA,TRBD1,TRBJ2-5,TRBV23-1
TGCAGCGTTGACCCATTTTGGGATAGGACAGGGGGATATGGCTACACCTTC,CSVDPFWDRTGGYGYTF,NA,TRBD1,TRBJ1-2,TRBV29-1
TGTGCCAGTAGTATTGATGGGACACACACTGAAGCTTTCTTT,CASSIDGTHTEAFF,NA,NA,TRBJ1-1,TRBV19
TGTGCCAGCACCCAGGGGCGGGACTATGTGTCTGCCGGGGAGCTGTTTTTT,CASTQGRDYVSAGELFF,NA,NA,TRBJ2-2,TRBV5-4
TGTGCCAGCAGGGGTGTGGGAGGCATTGAAGCTTTCTTT,CASRGVGGIEAFF,NA,NA,TRBJ1-1,TRBV11-2
TGTGCCAGCAGTTACCTTCATTCACCCCTCCACTTT,CASSYLHSPLHF,NA,NA,TRBJ1-6,TRBV6-5
TGTGCCAGTAGTATACTGGCAGGAGGGGAGCAGTTCTTC,CASSILAGGEQFF,NA,NA,TRBJ2-1,TRBV19
TGTGCCAGCAGCCAAGGGGGGCTGAACACTGAAGCTTTCTTT,CASSQGGLNTEAFF,NA,NA,TRBJ1-1,TRBV3-1/TRBV3-2
TGTGCCAGCAGCCTGGGGCTAGCGGGAGAAACCGGGGAGCTGTTTTTT,CASSLGLAGETGELFF,NA,TRBD2,TRBJ2-2,TRBV4-2
TGTGCCATCCGACTAGCGGGGGACTACGAGCAGTACTTC,CAIRLAGDYEQYF,NA,TRBD2,TRBJ2-7,TRBV10-3
TGTGCCAGCAGCTTTATAGCGGGATACAATGAGCAGTTCTTC,CASSFIAGYNEQFF,NA,TRBD2,TRBJ2-1,TRBV6-5
TGTGCCGGGGGGACAGCTGATAATTCACCCCTCCACTTT,CAGGTADNSPLHF,NA,TRBD1,TRBJ1-6,TRBV6-5
TGTGCCAGTAGTATCCCGACAGGGGGCCTCTATGGCTACACCTTC,CASSIPTGGLYGYTF,NA,TRBD1,TRBJ1-2,TRBV19
TGTGCCAGCTCTGAGAGTCCAACTAATGAAAAACTGTTTTTT,CASSESPTNEKLFF,NA,NA,TRBJ1-4,TRBV18
TGTGCCAGCAGCTTAAGTGGGCTCGGAGGAAACACCATATATTTT,CASSLSGLGGNTIYF,once,NA,TRBJ1-3,TRBV5-8
TGCGCCAGCAGCCTTACCCCAGGGGGCGGCCAGCCCCAGCATTTT,CASSLTPGGGQPQHF,NA,TRBD1,TRBJ1-5,TRBV4-1
TGCAGCGCAGACATAGCGGGTAACACCGGGGAGCTGTTTTTT,CSADIAGNTGELFF,once,TRBD2,TRBJ2-2,TRBV29-1